The next 11 T cell receptor beta chains were all read from a single sample in a study of T cell responses to AZD1222 COVID-19 vaccine. Using immunoSEQ multiplex PCR, the repertoire was profiled, and TCRdb retains in-frame clones only, with some absent. This table holds some 120,000 clones, around 90% found once. The sequences come from peripheral blood, collected on day 0 of AZD1222 vaccination. The origin of the receptors is an adult in good health.

This clone came up once. The rearrangement uses TRBV6-5 and TRBJ1-6, with D unclear. V lost 1 base, J lost 7 bases, and 14 bases lay in between. Germline loops: CDR1 MNHEY, CDR2 SVGAGI. The CDR3 spans 16 residues. The chain's CDR3 is CASSYFRSSGNSPLHF. The CDR3, as DNA: TGTGCCAGCAGTTACTTCAGGAGTAGTGGGAATTCACCCCTCCACTTT.

The chain joins TRBV6-4 to TRBJ1-1; D is unclear. CDR1 MRHNA and CDR2 SNTAGT come from the germline V gene. The CDR3 length is 17 residues. V lost 2 bases and J 1 base, leaving 17 bases between the germline ends. CDR3 protein: CASSDPEGGVKNTEAFF. CDR3 sequence (DNA): TGTGCCAGCAGTGACCCAGAGGGTGGGGTAAAGAACACTGAAGCTTTCTTT.

This clone occurred a few times. As DNA, the CDR3 is TGCAGCGTTGGGACCGCTCAAGAGTATTTT. As protein: CSVGTAQEYF. The chain is built from TRBV29-1 and TRBJ2-3, with D uncertain. The V gene's germline CDR1 is SQVTM and CDR2 ANQGSEA. The CDR3 totals 10 residues. Trimming shortened V by 4 bases and J by 13 bases, and 12 bases separated the two germline ends.

This clone was detected once. V is TRBV30 and J is TRBJ2-7, with D maybe TRBD2 (6 bases). The CDR3 is 15 amino acids. V was clipped by 0 bases and J by 3 bases, with 15 bases between them. The V gene's germline CDR1 is GTSNPN and CDR2 SVGIG (reference sequence). CDR3 in amino acids: CAWSVQFGSLYEQYF. The CDR3 DNA reads as TGTGCCTGGAGTGTACAGTTCGGGAGTCTCTACGAGCAGTACTTC.

The rearrangement uses TRBV13 and TRBJ1-3; TRBD1 aligns across 9 bases. Looked up from germline, CDR1 is PRHDT and CDR2 is FYEKMQ (reference sequence). V shed 5 bases, J shed 6 bases, and the junction held 8 bases outside the gene matches. CDR3 size: 15 residues. CDR3 protein: CASSTGTGWENTIYF. The CDR3 coding sequence is TGTGCCAGCAGCACCGGGACAGGGTGGGAAAACACCATATATTTT.

The CDR3 sequence is CASSTQGREAFF. Written as DNA, the CDR3 is TGTGCCAGCAGTACTCAGGGAAGAGAAGCTTTCTTT. The chain is built from TRBV25-1 and TRBJ1-1, with D possibly being TRBD1 (5 bases). CDR1 MGHDK and CDR2 SYGVNS come from the germline V gene. This CDR3 spans 12 amino acids. The germline V and J ends were trimmed by 5 bases and 8 bases, with 12 bases remaining between them.

The V and J genes are TRBV6-5 and TRBJ2-1; D call uncertain. The germline V gene encodes CDR1 MNHEY and CDR2 SVGAGI. The CDR3 contains 11 residues. The V gene lost 3 bases and the J gene lost 9 bases, with 6 bases spanning the gap. CDR3 bases: TGTGCCAGCAGTTATGGACCTGAGCAGTTCTTC. It codes for CASSYGPEQFF.

The table lists this clone with many counts. The V call is TRBV21-1, the J call TRBJ2-2; the table's D gene call, TRBD1, was not cross checked with the DNA. TRBV21-1 is deemed a pseudogene. This CDR3 has 18 amino acids. In DNA, the CDR3 is TGTGCCAGCAGCAATCGTGACTTGACAGGGGCGAACACCGGGGAGCTGTTTTTT. This translates into CASSNRDLTGANTGELFF.

This clone was counted ten times or more. Additional DNA sequences in this sample encode the identical CDR3. In DNA, the CDR3 is TGCGCCAGCAGCCAAGGTCCGGGGTCCTACGAGCAGTACTTC. Translating gives CASSQGPGSYEQYF. The V gene is TRBV4-1, the J gene TRBJ2-7, with D perhaps matching TRBD2 (5 bases). The V gene lost 1 base and the J gene lost 1 base, with 8 bases spanning the gap. The CDR3 totals 14 residues. Per the germline V gene, CDR1 is MGHRA and CDR2 is YSYEKL.

This chain uses TRBV7-2 with TRBJ1-6; D remains ambiguous. Trimming took 1 base from V and 3 from J, leaving 7 bases between them. This CDR3 region has 15 residues. CDR1 is SGHTA, CDR2 FQGNSA, per germline. The chain's CDR3 is CASSLDGFYNSPLHF. The CDR3 region has the DNA TGTGCCAGCAGCTTAGATGGGTTCTATAATTCACCCCTCCACTTT.

This clone was detected once. The DNA of the CDR3 is TGTGCCAGCAGCTTACCTAGCGGGAGGACCCACGAGCAGTACTTC. Its protein product is CASSLPSGRTHEQYF. The genes are TRBV7-3 and TRBJ2-7; TRBD2 matches 11 bases. V dropped 2 bases and J dropped 5; count of bases not matched to a gene: 5. This CDR3 region has 15 residues. CDR1 and CDR2 (germline): SGHTA, FQGTGA.